This T cell receptor (beta chain) was recovered during a study of T cell responses to AZD1222 COVID-19 vaccine. Between the trimmed V and J ends, which lost 6 bases and 1 base, there was a span of 8 bases. Germline CDR1 reads LNHDA; CDR2 reads SQIVND (reference sequence). The CDR3 runs to 13 residues. The table came from immunoSEQ multiplex PCR; TCRdb's copy has only in-frame clones and leaves some out. The data hold 100,000 to 150,000 clones, with more than 85% observed a single time. Sequencing used peripheral blood, obtained 28 days after the second AZD1222 dose. The V gene is TRBV19, the J gene TRBJ2-3; D uncertain. The receptor comes from an adult who received the AZD1222 COVID-19 vaccine. As DNA, the CDR3 is TGTGCCAGTAGCCCCTCGGGCACAGATACGCAGTATTTT. As protein: CASSPSGTDTQYF.